These 12 T cell receptor beta chains came from one sample sequenced in a study of cytomegalovirus exposure and HLA in healthy donors. Amplification used 60 Vbeta primers and 13 Jbeta primers. Repertoires were generated with immunoSEQ multiplex PCR, while TCRdb's copy carries only in-frame clones and drops some. The sample shows some 140,000 clones, around 80% of them seen only once. The specimen sequenced was PBMCs. The source is a middle-aged man in good health and CMV-seropositive.

J is TRBJ2-5 and V is TRBV11-3, with 11 positions matching TRBD2. The junction had 6 bases not matched to a gene; V was cut back by 5 bases and J by 1 base. CDR3 length equals 16 residues. CDR1 is SGHNT, CDR2 YENEEA, per germline. CDR3: CASSPGLAGSQETQYF. The CDR3 bases are TGTGCCAGCAGCCCCGGACTAGCGGGCTCCCAAGAGACCCAGTACTTC. Variable domain in full (rest from reference TRBV11-3 and TRBJ2-5): EAGVVQSPRYKIIEKKQPVAFWCNPISGHNTLYWYLQNLGQGPELLIRYENEEAVDDSQLPKDRFSAERLKGVDSTLKIQPAELGDSAVYLCASSPGLAGSQETQYFGPGTRLLVL.

The CDR3 region is CAWSVRDNSPLHF. The CDR3 DNA is TGTGCCTGGAGTGTCAGGGATAATTCACCCCTCCACTTT. This rearrangement joins TRBV30 to TRBJ1-6; D might be TRBD1 (5 bases). Trimming took 0 bases from V and 5 from J, leaving 5 bases between them. Germline loops: CDR1 GTSNPN, CDR2 SVGIG (reference sequence). The CDR3 totals 13 residues. Together with reference TRBV30 and TRBJ1-6, the CDR3 gives the full variable domain: SQTIHQWPATLVQPVGSPLSLECTVEGTSNPNLYWYRQAAGRGLQLLFYSVGIGQISSEVPQNLSASRPQDRQFILSSKKLLLSDSGFYLCAWSVRDNSPLHFGNGTRLTVT.

The J gene is TRBJ1-2, the V gene TRBV9; possibly TRBD1 for D (6 bases). The V gene's germline CDR1 is SGDLS and CDR2 YYNGEE. Trimming cost V 0 bases and J 4 bases, with 13 bases left between them. This CDR3 contains 15 residues. The chain's CDR3 is CASSVGISGAYGYTF. The CDR3 DNA follows: TGTGCCAGCAGCGTAGGTATCTCAGGGGCCTATGGCTACACCTTC. Supplemented by reference TRBV9 and TRBJ1-2, the full variable domain reads DSGVTQTPKHLITATGQRVTLRCSPRSGDLSVYWYQQSLDQGLQFLIQYYNGEERAKGNILERFSAQQFPDLHSELNLSSLELGDSALYFCASSVGISGAYGYTFGSGTRLTVV.

The table lists this clone with a count of one. The chain has TRBV2 and TRBJ1-2, with D uncertain. The CDR3 extends over 12 amino acids. Trimming removed 2 bases at V and 7 bases at J, with 8 bases between. The germline V gene has CDR1 SNHLY and CDR2 FYNNEI. The CDR3 DNA reads as TGTGCCAGCAGTGAATTGGGAGGTGGCTACACCTTC. Amino acids: CASSELGGGYTF.

This clone was recorded only once. The chain employs TRBV7-9 and TRBJ2-1, with D maybe TRBD1 (6 bases). This CDR3 is built from 14 residues. Germline V gene lookup returns CDR1 SEHNR and CDR2 FQNEAQ (reference sequence). The V end was cut by 5 bases, the J end by 3 bases, with 11 bases between. DNA for the CDR3: TGTGCCAGCAGCGGAGAGACAGGCTACAATGAGCAGTTCTTC. Its translation is CASSGETGYNEQFF.

The chain recombines TRBV30 with TRBJ1-1; 7 nucleotides agree with TRBD1. The CDR3 consists of 11 residues. Trimming took 5 bases from V and 7 from J; bases not matched to a gene: 4. Germline values: CDR1 GTSNPN, CDR2 SVGIG (reference sequence). The CDR3 region is CAWWGDSEAFF. The DNA for the CDR3 is TGTGCCTGGTGGGGGGACAGTGAAGCTTTCTTT. Full variable domain (outside the CDR3, taken from reference TRBV30 and TRBJ1-1): SQTIHQWPATLVQPVGSPLSLECTVEGTSNPNLYWYRQAAGRGLQLLFYSVGIGQISSEVPQNLSASRPQDRQFILSSKKLLLSDSGFYLCAWWGDSEAFFGQGTRLTVV.

V and J are TRBV10-3 and TRBJ1-6; TRBD1 matches at 7 bases. Germline V gives CDR1 ENHRY, CDR2 SYGVKD. CDR3 length: 15 amino acids. With 3 bases clipped from V and 11 bases from J, the junction kept 10 bases outside the gene matches. CDR3 sequence (DNA): TGTGCCATCAGTGAACAGGGGCGCCTCGAGGCACCCCTCCACTTT. It encodes CAISEQGRLEAPLHF.

The chain combines TRBV7-6 with TRBJ2-5, with TRBD2 as a possible D gene (5 bases). The DNA end is a closer match to TRBJ2-7, so the J assignment may be wrong. Germline V gene data show CDR1 as SGHVS and CDR2 as FNYEAQ. The CDR3 extends over 14 amino acids. The DNA of the CDR3 is TGTGCCAGCAGCGAAATCGGACTTAGCTACGAGCAGTACTTC. This sequence encodes CASSEIGLSYEQYF.

The V call is TRBV7-8, the J call TRBJ1-1; the match to TRBD1 covers 7 bases. Germline loops: CDR1 SGHVS, CDR2 FQNEAQ. The CDR3 runs to 15 residues. With V trimmed by 5 bases and J by 2 bases, 8 bases remained unmatched. The CDR3, as DNA: TGTGCCAGCAGCCCGTGGACAGGATCAAACACTGAAGCTTTCTTT. Translating it yields CASSPWTGSNTEAFF.

This clone appeared a few times. The chain carries TRBV6-5 and TRBJ1-4, with TRBD1 matching 8 bases. The V gene end was trimmed by 4 bases and the J gene end by 5 bases; junction bases not matched to a gene: 3. This CDR3 region has 14 residues. CDR1 and CDR2 from the germline V gene are MNHEY and SVGAGI. CDR3 DNA sequence: TGTGCCAGCAGTTCGACAGGGGAGAATGAAAAACTGTTTTTT. Protein product: CASSSTGENEKLFF.

The J gene is TRBJ2-7, the V gene TRBV18; TRBD2 is a possible D gene (5 bases). Trimming pared 4 bases from V and 2 bases from J, leaving 12 bases between. The CDR3 loop spans 14 amino acids. CDR1 and CDR2 (germline): KGHSH, LQKENI. This CDR3 is CASSQQTGTYEQYF. The CDR3, as DNA: TGTGCCAGCTCACAGCAGACGGGGACCTACGAGCAGTACTTC.

This chain joins TRBV18 and TRBJ2-2; no firm D call. CDR3 size: 14 residues. CDR1 is KGHSH and CDR2 is LQKENI in the germline V gene. Between the trimmed V and J ends, which lost 3 bases and 6 bases, there was a span of 11 bases. This chain's CDR3 is CASSPSSYAGELFF. CDR3 coding DNA: TGTGCCAGCTCACCGAGTAGCTACGCCGGGGAGCTGTTTTTT.